The 23 T cell receptor beta chains presented below share a single source sample, sequenced in a study of cytomegalovirus exposure and HLA in healthy donors. The PCR ran on 60 Vbeta and 13 Jbeta primers. Profiling relied on immunoSEQ multiplex PCR, and the TCRdb table lists in-frame clones only, not all of them. Altogether roughly 80,000 clones are present, roughly 75% being singletons, with the ten largest covering roughly 7.2%. Sample: PBMCs. Every receptor here comes from a woman aged 35 to 49 in good health and CMV-seronegative.

This chain's CDR3 is CASSTPGGFNYGYTF. The CDR3 coding sequence is TGTGCCAGCAGCACCCCAGGGGGCTTTAACTATGGCTACACCTTC. The chain joins TRBV9 to TRBJ1-2, with 8 bases lining up with TRBD1. Germline-derived CDR1 and CDR2 are SGDLS and YYNGEE. Trimming removed 4 bases from V and 1 base from J; junction bases left unmatched: 6. The CDR3 runs 15 residues. Drawing the rest from reference TRBV9 and TRBJ1-2, the complete variable domain is DSGVTQTPKHLITATGQRVTLRCSPRSGDLSVYWYQQSLDQGLQFLIQYYNGEERAKGNILERFSAQQFPDLHSELNLSSLELGDSALYFCASSTPGGFNYGYTFGSGTRLTVV.

This chain uses TRBV13 with TRBJ1-2, with a possible D match to TRBD1 (5 bases). Trimming stripped 4 bases from V and 4 bases from J, with 16 bases between. In germline, CDR1 is PRHDT, CDR2 FYEKMQ (reference sequence). The CDR3 totals 15 residues. The CDR3 is CASSYRGGGAYGYTF. The DNA for the CDR3 is TGTGCCAGCAGCTATCGCGGGGGAGGGGCCTATGGCTACACCTTC.

This clone is a singleton in its sample. The chain couples TRBV30 to TRBJ1-1; a weak D match, TRBD1 (5 bases). This CDR3 comprises 14 residues. V lost 2 bases and J lost 4, with 14 bases in between. Germline lookup yields CDR1 GTSNPN and CDR2 SVGIG (reference sequence). In DNA form, the CDR3 reads TGTGCCTGGAGTCTGGGGGGGTTCTTCACTGAAGCTTTCTTT. Its translation is CAWSLGGFFTEAFF.

This clone was observed once. This chain joins TRBV6-5 and TRBJ1-1; TRBD1 matches 9 bases. V shed 4 bases, J shed 4 bases, and the junction held 7 bases outside the gene matches. Germline-derived CDR1 and CDR2 are MNHEY and SVGAGI. This CDR3 region has 15 residues. CDR3 nucleotide sequence: TGTGCCAGCAGTTCCGGACAGGGGAGGACCACTGAAGCTTTCTTT. Translation gives CASSSGQGRTTEAFF.

With respect to this clone: Its ends do not fully match the called genes, so a read error is possible. This chain joins TRBV19 and TRBJ2-7; a weak D match, TRBD2 (5 bases). The DNA end is a closer match to TRBJ2-5, so the J assignment may be wrong. The germline CDR1 and CDR2 sequences are LNHDA and SQIVND (reference sequence). This CDR3 has 15 residues. CDR3: CASSIVPGIQETQYF. CDR3 DNA: TGTGCCAGTAGCATAGTTCCCGGGATCCAAGAGACCCAGTACTTC.

This chain uses TRBV6-1 with TRBJ1-5; D call uncertain. This CDR3 spans 16 amino acids. Germline V gene lookup returns CDR1 MNHNS and CDR2 SASEGT. Trimming took 1 base from V and 4 from J, leaving 14 bases between them. CDR3 DNA: TGTGCCAGCAGTGAAGTAATAGCCTGGTCAAATCAGCCCCAGCATTTT. This translates into CASSEVIAWSNQPQHF.

The rearrangement uses TRBV20-1 and TRBJ2-7, with D uncertain. CDR3 size: 11 residues. The germline gives CDR1 DFQATT, CDR2 SNEGSKA (reference sequence). V was trimmed by 2 bases and J by 8 bases, leaving 10 bases between them. The CDR3 coding sequence is TGCAGTGCTAGACCCTTAGAGAAGCAGTACTTC. This encodes CSARPLEKQYF.

The chain joins TRBV9 to TRBJ1-1, with D possibly being TRBD1 (6 bases). V was shortened by 2 bases and J by 0 bases, with 26 bases between the two germline ends. Germline lookup yields CDR1 SGDLS and CDR2 YYNGEE. This CDR3 is 20 amino acids long. The CDR3 bases are TGTGCCAGCAGCGTCCACAGGGATCGTCGGTGGCCTACTATGAACACTGAAGCTTTCTTT. It yields the protein CASSVHRDRRWPTMNTEAFF.

This clone was found a few times. The rearrangement uses TRBV6-5 and TRBJ1-4; D may be TRBD1 (6 bases). V was trimmed by 5 bases and J by 8 bases, leaving 12 bases between them. The CDR3 consists of 13 residues. Germline loops: CDR1 MNHEY, CDR2 SVGAGI. The CDR3 nucleotides are TGTGCCAGCAGTCGGTACAGGGCCGAAAAACTGTTTTTT. It codes for CASSRYRAEKLFF.

CDR3 loop: CASSGWIGGEQFF. In DNA form, the CDR3 reads TGCGCCAGCAGTGGGTGGATAGGAGGTGAGCAGTTCTTC. This chain joins TRBV10-1 and TRBJ2-1, with a tentative D call TRBD2 (5 bases). V lost 4 bases and J lost 9, with 13 bases in between. CDR1 is WNHNN, CDR2 SYGVQD, per germline (reference sequence). The CDR3 totals 13 residues.

The chain uses TRBV28 and TRBJ1-2; D is possibly TRBD1 (5 bases). The V end was cut by 3 bases, the J end by 1 base, with 9 bases between. The V gene's germline CDR1 is MDHEN and CDR2 SYDVKM. This CDR3 is built from 14 residues. The CDR3 sequence: CASSLTVYNYGYTF. The CDR3, as DNA: TGTGCCAGCAGTTTGACAGTTTATAACTATGGCTACACCTTC.

CDR3 protein: CASSDMEYQETQYF. CDR3 nucleotides: TGTGCCAGCAGTGACATGGAGTACCAAGAGACCCAGTACTTC. The chain has TRBV25-1 and TRBJ2-5; D is unresolved. Germline loops: CDR1 MGHDK, CDR2 SYGVNS. The V and J ends lost 3 bases and 0 bases respectively, with 8 bases between them. This CDR3 comprises 14 residues.

This clone was observed once. J is TRBJ1-5 and V is TRBV2; no definite D call. CDR1 and CDR2 (germline): SNHLY, FYNNEI. Trimming pared 3 bases from V and 5 bases from J, leaving 8 bases between. This CDR3 region has 13 residues. This CDR3 is CASSEEVDQPQHF. The CDR3 DNA reads as TGTGCCAGCAGTGAGGAGGTGGATCAGCCCCAGCATTTT.

The chain has TRBV6-1 and TRBJ1-1, with D perhaps matching TRBD1 (5 bases). CDR3 length: 13 amino acids. Germline V gene lookup returns CDR1 MNHNS and CDR2 SASEGT. V shed 3 bases and J shed 7 bases, with 12 bases lying between them. The CDR3 is CASSDQGGGEAFF. DNA for the CDR3: TGTGCCAGCAGTGATCAGGGCGGGGGTGAAGCTTTCTTT.

This clone was counted a few times. This chain uses TRBV7-8 with TRBJ1-2; D unresolved. The CDR3 contains 15 residues. Germline V CDR1 and CDR2: SGHVS, FQNEAQ. V lost 1 base and J 3 bases, leaving 12 bases between the germline ends. This CDR3 reads CASSLDGRFDYGYTF. The CDR3 nucleotides are TGTGCCAGCAGCTTAGACGGCAGGTTTGACTATGGCTACACCTTC.

The genes are TRBV7-6 and TRBJ2-1; 11 bases are shared with TRBD2. Germline CDR1 reads SGHVS; CDR2 reads FNYEAQ. This CDR3 region has 15 residues. V trimming: 1 base; J trimming: 7 bases; junction bases outside the gene matches: 3. CDR3 protein: CASSLVASGGNEQFF. The CDR3 bases are TGTGCCAGCAGCTTAGTCGCTAGCGGGGGGAATGAGCAGTTCTTC. The full variable domain, its missing parts supplied by reference TRBV7-6 and TRBJ2-1, is GAGVSQSPRYKVTKRGQDVALRCDPISGHVSLYWYRQALGQGPEFLTYFNYEAQQDKSGLPNDRFSAERPEGSISTLTIQRTEQRDSAMYRCASSLVASGGNEQFFGPGTRLTVL.

In this sample, this clone turned up once. This chain joins TRBV15 and TRBJ1-2; 8 bases map to TRBD1. Losses at the gene ends were 5 bases for V and 2 bases for J; bases not matched to a gene: 10. The CDR3 covers 16 residues. CDR1 LNHNV and CDR2 YYDKDF come from the germline V gene (reference sequence). The CDR3 here is CATSDGGRGLNYGYTF. CDR3 coding DNA: TGTGCCACCAGCGACGGAGGCAGGGGGCTCAACTATGGCTACACCTTC.

This chain joins TRBV7-7 and TRBJ2-5, with D tentatively TRBD2 (6 bases). Germline CDR1 is SSHAT and CDR2 is FNYEAQ (reference sequence). Trimming removed 5 bases at V and 3 bases at J, with 13 bases between. The CDR3 loop spans 14 amino acids. DNA of the CDR3: TGTGCCAGCAGCCAAGGAGGGGCAGAAGAGACCCAGTACTTC. This codes for CASSQGGAEETQYF.

The genes are TRBV10-2 and TRBJ1-1; 11 bases match TRBD1. J was trimmed by 10 bases and V by 0 bases; bases with no gene match: 13. Germline V lookup: CDR1 WSHSY, CDR2 SAAADI. This CDR3 has 17 amino acids. CDR3: CASSESIPGQGGFGAFF. The CDR3 DNA is TGCGCCAGCAGTGAGTCCATACCGGGACAGGGGGGTTTCGGAGCTTTCTTT.

The V call is TRBV18, the J call TRBJ2-7; 7 bases match TRBD1. The J segment lost 3 bases and the V segment lost 4 bases, leaving 3 bases of the junction unmatched. Per germline, CDR1 KGHSH and CDR2 LQKENI. There are 13 residues in the CDR3. CDR3 sequence reads: CASSRDSVYEQYF. The CDR3 DNA sequence: TGTGCCAGCTCACGGGACAGCGTCTACGAGCAGTACTTC.

This rearrangement joins TRBV6-1 to TRBJ2-4; maybe TRBD2 (6 bases). CDR1 and CDR2 from the germline V gene are MNHNS and SASEGT. The germline V and J ends were trimmed by 2 bases and 6 bases, with 11 bases remaining between them. CDR3 length: 14 amino acids. The CDR3 loop is CASSERGSGNIQYF. The CDR3 DNA is TGTGCCAGCAGTGAACGGGGGTCGGGAAACATTCAGTACTTC.

V is TRBV30 and J is TRBJ1-2; weak D call: TRBD1 (5 bases). This CDR3 comprises 14 residues. Per germline, CDR1 GTSNPN and CDR2 SVGIG (reference sequence). Trimming took off 2 bases at V and 5 bases at J, with 15 bases between the two ends. The CDR3 sequence is CAWSNQGLWYGYTF. Here the CDR3 DNA reads TGTGCCTGGAGTAATCAGGGTCTCTGGTATGGCTACACCTTC.

V gene TRBV10-3 combines with J gene TRBJ1-1; D is perhaps TRBD1 (6 bases). Per the germline V gene, CDR1 is ENHRY and CDR2 is SYGVKD. The CDR3 length is 16 residues. Between the trimmed V and J ends, which lost 2 bases and 0 bases, there was a span of 13 bases. CDR3 region: CAISEPGHNMNTEAFF. The CDR3 region has the DNA TGTGCCATCAGTGAGCCGGGACATAATATGAACACTGAAGCTTTCTTT.